This T cell receptor beta chain was found in a study of T-cell reconstitution after alpha-beta-depleted transplantation in children. Study results and limitations: The authors attributed T-cell counts and diversity one year after transplant mostly to newly produced T cells. Reportedly, roughly two months post-transplant, alpha-beta T cells arose from several hundred expanded graft clones.

Library preparation (for TCRbeta) was performed with unique molecular identifiers. TCRdb recomputed calls from the PCR reads with MiXCR, one row per CDR3 protein. The sample lists over 80,000 distinct CDR3 sequences, under 25% seen once, with about a fifth in the top ten. The sample holds a few counts of this clonotype. What it binds is unknown. This CDR3 region has 12 residues. The germline V gene has CDR1 DFQATT and CDR2 SNEGSKA (reference sequence). Sample: PBMCs, taken before TCRalphabeta/CD19-depleted stem cell transplant. This receptor was identified in a boy under 10 years old with acute lymphoblastic leukemia, due to receive a stem cell transplant. The J gene is TRBJ2-7, the V gene TRBV20-1; a weak D match, TRBD2 (6 bases). The CDR3 nucleotides are TGCAGCCGTAGCGGAGGGGCGAACGAGCAGTACTTC. Its translation: CSRSGGANEQYF.